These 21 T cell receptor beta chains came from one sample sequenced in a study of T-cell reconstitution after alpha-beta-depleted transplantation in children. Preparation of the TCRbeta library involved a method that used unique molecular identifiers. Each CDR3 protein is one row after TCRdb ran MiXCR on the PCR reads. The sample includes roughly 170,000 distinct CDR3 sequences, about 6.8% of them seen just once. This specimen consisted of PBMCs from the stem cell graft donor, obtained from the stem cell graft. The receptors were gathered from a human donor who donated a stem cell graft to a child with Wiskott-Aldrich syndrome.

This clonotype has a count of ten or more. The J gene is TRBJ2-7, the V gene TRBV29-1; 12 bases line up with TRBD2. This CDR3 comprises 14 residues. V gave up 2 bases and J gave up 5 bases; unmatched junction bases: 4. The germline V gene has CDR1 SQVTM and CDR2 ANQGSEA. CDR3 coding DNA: TGCAGCGTTGAAAGACTAGCGGGAGATCACGAGCAGTACTTC. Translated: CSVERLAGDHEQYF.

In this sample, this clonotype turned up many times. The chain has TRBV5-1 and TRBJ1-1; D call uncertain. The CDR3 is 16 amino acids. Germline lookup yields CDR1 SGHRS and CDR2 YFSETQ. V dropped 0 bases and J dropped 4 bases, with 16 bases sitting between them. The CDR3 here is CASSLAATFKGTEAFF. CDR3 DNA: TGCGCCAGCAGCTTGGCCGCAACGTTTAAGGGCACTGAAGCTTTCTTT.

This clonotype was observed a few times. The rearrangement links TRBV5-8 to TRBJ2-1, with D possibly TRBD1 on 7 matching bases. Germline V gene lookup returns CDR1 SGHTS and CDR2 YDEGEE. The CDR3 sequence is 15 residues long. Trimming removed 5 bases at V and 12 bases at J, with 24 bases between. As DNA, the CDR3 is TGTGCCAGCAGACCCAAACAGGGGAAATCGGAGGGGCAGTTCTTC. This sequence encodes CASRPKQGKSEGQFF.

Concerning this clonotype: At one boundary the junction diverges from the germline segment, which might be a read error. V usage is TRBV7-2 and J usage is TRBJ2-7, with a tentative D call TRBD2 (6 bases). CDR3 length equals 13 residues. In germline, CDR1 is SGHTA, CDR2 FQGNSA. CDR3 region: CASSLASRHEQYF. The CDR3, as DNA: TGTGCCAGCAGCCTAGCGTCTCGGCACGAGCAGTACTTC.

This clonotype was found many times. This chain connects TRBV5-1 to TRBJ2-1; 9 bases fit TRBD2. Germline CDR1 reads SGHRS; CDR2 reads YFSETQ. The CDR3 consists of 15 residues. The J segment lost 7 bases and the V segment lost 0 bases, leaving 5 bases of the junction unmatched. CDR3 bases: TGCGCCAGCAGCTTGGGTAGCGGGAGCGTAAATGAGCAGTTCTTC. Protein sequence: CASSLGSGSVNEQFF. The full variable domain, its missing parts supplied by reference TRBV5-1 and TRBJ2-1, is KAGVTQTPRYLIKTRGQQVTLSCSPISGHRSVSWYQQTPGQGLQFLFEYFSETQRNKGNFPGRFSGRQFSNSRSEMNVSTLELGDSALYLCASSLGSGSVNEQFFGPGTRLTVL.

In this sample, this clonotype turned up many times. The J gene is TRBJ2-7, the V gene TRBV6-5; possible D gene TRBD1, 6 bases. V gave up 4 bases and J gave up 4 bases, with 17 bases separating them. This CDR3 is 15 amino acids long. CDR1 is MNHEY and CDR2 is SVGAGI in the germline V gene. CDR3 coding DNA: TGTGCCAGCAGTTTTGAGGCAGGGGACCCTTACGAGCAGTACTTC. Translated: CASSFEAGDPYEQYF.

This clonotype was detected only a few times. The DNA for the CDR3 is TGTGCCAGCAGCCGGGGCGGGACAGAATACACCGGGGAGCTGTTTTTT. This encodes CASSRGGTEYTGELFF. The genes are TRBV11-3 and TRBJ2-2, with D perhaps TRBD1 (7 bases). This CDR3 spans 16 amino acids. Per the germline V gene, CDR1 is SGHNT and CDR2 is YENEEA. Trimming removed 5 bases from V and 3 bases from J, with 16 bases in between.

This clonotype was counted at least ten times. CDR3 DNA: TGCAGCGTTGAAACCGGGACGAACACTGAAGCTTTCTTT. It translates to CSVETGTNTEAFF. The genes are TRBV29-1 and TRBJ1-1, with D tentatively TRBD1 (5 bases). This CDR3 is 13 amino acids long. CDR1 and CDR2 (germline): SQVTM, ANQGSEA. V lost 2 bases to trimming and J lost 1 base, with 8 bases between them.

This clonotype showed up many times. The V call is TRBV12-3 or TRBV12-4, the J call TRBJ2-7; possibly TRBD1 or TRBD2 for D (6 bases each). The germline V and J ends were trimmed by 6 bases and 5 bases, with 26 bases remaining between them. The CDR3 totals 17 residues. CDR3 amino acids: CASSYPSPGAITDEQYF. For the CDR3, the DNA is TGTGCCAGCAGCTATCCCTCTCCGGGGGCTATTACGGACGAGCAGTACTTC.

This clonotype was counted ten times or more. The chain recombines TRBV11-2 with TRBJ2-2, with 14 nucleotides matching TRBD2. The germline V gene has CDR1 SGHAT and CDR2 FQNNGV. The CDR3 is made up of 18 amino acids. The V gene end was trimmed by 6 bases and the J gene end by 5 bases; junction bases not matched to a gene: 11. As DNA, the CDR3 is TGTGCCAGCAGTCCGACTAGCGGGAGGGCCTATCATACCGGGGAGCTGTTTTTT. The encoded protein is CASSPTSGRAYHTGELFF.

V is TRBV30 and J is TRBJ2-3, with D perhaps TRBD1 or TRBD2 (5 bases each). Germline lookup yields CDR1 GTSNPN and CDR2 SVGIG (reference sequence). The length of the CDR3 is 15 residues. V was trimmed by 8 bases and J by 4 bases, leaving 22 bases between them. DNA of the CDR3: TGTGCCGCAACGACCGGGACCACGTCAGCAGATACGCAGTATTTT. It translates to CAATTGTTSADTQYF.

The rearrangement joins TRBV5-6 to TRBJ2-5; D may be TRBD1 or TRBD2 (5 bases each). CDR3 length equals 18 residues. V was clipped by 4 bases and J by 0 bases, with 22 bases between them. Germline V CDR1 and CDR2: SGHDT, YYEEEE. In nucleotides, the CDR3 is TGTGCCAGCAGCCACCAACGCGGGCAGGGAAGGTACCAAGAGACCCAGTACTTC. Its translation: CASSHQRGQGRYQETQYF. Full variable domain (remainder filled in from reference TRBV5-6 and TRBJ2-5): DAGVTQSPTHLIKTRGQQVTLRCSPKSGHDTVSWYQQALGQGPQFIFQYYEEEERQRGNFPDRFSGHQFPNYSSELNVNALLLGDSALYLCASSHQRGQGRYQETQYFGPGTRLLVL.

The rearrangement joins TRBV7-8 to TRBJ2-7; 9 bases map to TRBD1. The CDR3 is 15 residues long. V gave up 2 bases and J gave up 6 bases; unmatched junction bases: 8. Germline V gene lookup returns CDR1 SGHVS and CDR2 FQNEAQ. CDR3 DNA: TGTGCCAGCAGCTTAAGCTCCACAGGGGGCGGCGAGCAGTACTTC. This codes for CASSLSSTGGGEQYF.

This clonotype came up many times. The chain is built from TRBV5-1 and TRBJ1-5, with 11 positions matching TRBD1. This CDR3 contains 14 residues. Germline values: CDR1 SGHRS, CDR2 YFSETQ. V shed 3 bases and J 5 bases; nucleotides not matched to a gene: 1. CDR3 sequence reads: CASSWTGGDQPQHF. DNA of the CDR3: TGCGCCAGCAGCTGGACAGGGGGCGATCAGCCCCAGCATTTT.

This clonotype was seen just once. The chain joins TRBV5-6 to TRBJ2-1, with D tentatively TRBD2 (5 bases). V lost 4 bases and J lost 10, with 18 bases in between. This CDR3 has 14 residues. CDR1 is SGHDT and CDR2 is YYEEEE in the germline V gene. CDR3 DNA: TGTGCCAGCAGCCCCGGACTCCTCCTTGACGAGCAGTTCTTC. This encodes CASSPGLLLDEQFF.

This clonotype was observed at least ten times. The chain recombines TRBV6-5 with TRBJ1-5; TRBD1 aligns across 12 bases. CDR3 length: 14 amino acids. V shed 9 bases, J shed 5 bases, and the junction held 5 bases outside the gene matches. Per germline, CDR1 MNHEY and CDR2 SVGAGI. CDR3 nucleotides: TGTGCCAGTACCGGGACAGGGGGCGATCAGCCCCAGCATTTT. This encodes CASTGTGGDQPQHF.

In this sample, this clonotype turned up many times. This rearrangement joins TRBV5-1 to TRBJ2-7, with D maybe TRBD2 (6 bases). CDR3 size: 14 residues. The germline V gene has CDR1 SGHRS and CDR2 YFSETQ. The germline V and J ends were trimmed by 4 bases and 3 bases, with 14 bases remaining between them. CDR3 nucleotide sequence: TGCGCCAGCAGCGTGACTAGTTCGAACTACGAGCAGTACTTC. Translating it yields CASSVTSSNYEQYF.

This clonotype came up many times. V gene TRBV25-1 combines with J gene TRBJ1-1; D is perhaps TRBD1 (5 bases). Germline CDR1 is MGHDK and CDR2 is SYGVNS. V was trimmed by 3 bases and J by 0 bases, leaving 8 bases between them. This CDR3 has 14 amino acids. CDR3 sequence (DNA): TGTGCCAGCAGTGATTGGGGCATGAACACTGAAGCTTTCTTT. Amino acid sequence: CASSDWGMNTEAFF.

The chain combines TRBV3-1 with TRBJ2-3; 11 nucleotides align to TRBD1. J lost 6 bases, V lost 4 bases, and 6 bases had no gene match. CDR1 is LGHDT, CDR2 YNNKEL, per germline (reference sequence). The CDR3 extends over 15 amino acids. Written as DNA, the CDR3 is TGTGCCAGCAGCCTACGGACAGGGGGCAGGGATACGCAGTATTTT. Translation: CASSLRTGGRDTQYF.

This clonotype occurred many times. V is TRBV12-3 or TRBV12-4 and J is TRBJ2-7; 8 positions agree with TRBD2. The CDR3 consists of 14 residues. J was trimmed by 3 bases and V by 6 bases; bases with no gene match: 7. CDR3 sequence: CASSWTSLNYEQYF. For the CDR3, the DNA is TGTGCCAGCAGCTGGACTAGCCTAAACTACGAGCAGTACTTC.

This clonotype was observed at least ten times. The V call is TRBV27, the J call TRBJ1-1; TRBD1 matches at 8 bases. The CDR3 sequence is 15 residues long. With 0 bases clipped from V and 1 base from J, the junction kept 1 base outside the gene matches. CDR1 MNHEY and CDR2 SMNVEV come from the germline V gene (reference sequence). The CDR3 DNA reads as TGTGCCAGCAGTTTATCGACAGGGGCGAACACTGAAGCTTTCTTT. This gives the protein CASSLSTGANTEAFF.